The text below deals with one T cell receptor beta chain. The antigen remains undetermined. Amplification used 60 Vbeta primers and 13 Jbeta primers. The method was immunoSEQ multiplex PCR; TCRdb's version includes in-frame clones alone and lacks a portion of them. The sample has 100,000 or so clones, less than 85% seen once. This specimen belongs to a study of cytomegalovirus exposure and HLA in healthy donors. Study-level information: Among the approximately 400 genotyped donors, approximately 80% were placed in the Caucasian-associated ancestry cluster. Points from the study as a whole: In a later analysis, a genetic analysis reported fewer productive-TCR N-insertions in an Asian-associated ancestry cluster than the cohort average.

The TCR comes from a man aged 40-49 years in good health and CMV-seropositive. The sequencing sample was made of PBMCs.

DNA for the CDR3: TGTGCCAGCAGTTTTCCCGAGACGGGTCTCTATGGCTACACCTTC. It is translated as CASSFPETGLYGYTF. The chain has TRBV27 and TRBJ1-2; D gene uncertain. From germline, CDR1 is MNHEY and CDR2 SMNVEV (reference sequence). The CDR3 covers 15 residues. The V gene lost 3 bases and the J gene lost 4 bases, with 15 bases spanning the gap.